This T cell receptor (beta chain) was obtained from a study of blood T cell repertoires in COVID-19. Study background: Sites in the United States, Italy and Spain provided acute and convalescent COVID-19 samples. In each case, the material was cDNA or gDNA derived from T cells, B-cell-depleted T cells, or PBMCs.

During active infection, Seattle patients enrolled and were then monitored through disease. Germline CDR1 reads MNHEY; CDR2 reads SVGAGI. The CDR3 has 13 residues. Trimming removed 8 bases from V and 6 bases from J, with 16 bases in between. Original processing notes: Amplification from reference gene primers served as the basis for estimated nucleated cell counts. Some clones are missing from TCRdb's copy, which holds only in-frame ones; the method was immunoSEQ multiplex PCR. That table supplies the V and J calls and clone size; D and trimming were determined from the DNA. The table includes about 270,000 clones, approximately 87% detected once.

Sequenced input: peripheral blood. This receptor was taken from a woman in her thirties with COVID-19, enrolled during active disease. The chain recombines TRBV6-5 with TRBJ1-2; D not resolved. CDR3 DNA sequence: TGTGCCAGCCGACGGGTTCTTTCAGATGGCTACACCTTC. The encoded protein is CASRRVLSDGYTF.